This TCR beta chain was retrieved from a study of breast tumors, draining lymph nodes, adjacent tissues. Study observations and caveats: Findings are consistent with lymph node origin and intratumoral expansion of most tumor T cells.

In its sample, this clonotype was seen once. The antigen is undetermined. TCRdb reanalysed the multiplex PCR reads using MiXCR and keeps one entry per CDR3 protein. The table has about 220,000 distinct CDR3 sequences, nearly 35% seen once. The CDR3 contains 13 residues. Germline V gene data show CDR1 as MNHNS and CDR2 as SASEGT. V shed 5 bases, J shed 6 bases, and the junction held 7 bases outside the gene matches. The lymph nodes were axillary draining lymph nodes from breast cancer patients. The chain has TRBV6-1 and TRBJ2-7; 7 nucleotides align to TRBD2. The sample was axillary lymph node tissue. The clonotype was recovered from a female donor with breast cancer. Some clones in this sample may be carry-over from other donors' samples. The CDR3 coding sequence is TGTGCCAGCAGTCCTAGCGGCAGAAGCGAGCAGTACTTC. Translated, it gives CASSPSGRSEQYF.